A single sample is the source of the 32 T cell receptor beta chains below, sequenced in a study of PD-L1 blockade in urothelial cancer. Documented time point: peripheral blood 6 weeks after treatment start. The data were produced by immunoSEQ multiplex PCR, yet TCRdb's version contains in-frame clones alone and is incomplete. The table has around 69,000 clones, approximately 90% seen once. The sequencing used PBMCs, collected around atezolizumab (anti-PD-L1) treatment. The source is a woman at least 80 years old with urothelial cancer.

The chain couples TRBV7-6 to TRBJ2-2, with 7 bases aligning to TRBD2. Germline V gives CDR1 SGHVS, CDR2 FNYEAQ. The CDR3 length is 16 residues. Trimming cost V 4 bases and J 13 bases; bases outside gene matches: 18. The CDR3 spells CASSSRSAREDSVLFF. CDR3 bases: TGTGCCAGCAGCTCCCGATCGGCCCGGGAGGATTCTGTGCTGTTTTTT.

The chain is built from TRBV11-2 and TRBJ1-2, with D possibly TRBD1 on 6 matching bases. The V end lost 5 bases, the J end lost 6 bases, and 16 bases lay between the germline ends. CDR3 size: 14 residues. Germline assignment: CDR1 SGHAT and CDR2 FQNNGV. CDR3 in DNA: TGTGCCAGCAGCACCTTTAGGGGGTCAGATGGCTACACCTTC. It is translated as CASSTFRGSDGYTF.

This rearrangement joins TRBV9 to TRBJ2-5, with D maybe TRBD2 (6 bases). The CDR3 consists of 13 residues. With 4 bases removed from V and 4 bases from J, the gap between germline ends came to 11 bases. Germline V gives CDR1 SGDLS, CDR2 YYNGEE. In DNA form, the CDR3 reads TGTGCCAGCAGCCTCGGGAGCAGAGAGACCCAGTACTTC. As protein: CASSLGSRETQYF.

The chain carries TRBV15 and TRBJ2-3, with D tentatively TRBD2 (7 bases). The V gene lost 6 bases and the J gene lost 0 bases, with 16 bases spanning the gap. This CDR3 spans 16 amino acids. Germline loops: CDR1 LNHNV, CDR2 YYDKDF (reference sequence). The CDR3, as DNA: TGTGCCACCAGTTTTAGGGGGGGAATTAGCACAGATACGCAGTATTTT. Translating it yields CATSFRGGISTDTQYF.

The chain joins TRBV15 to TRBJ1-2; 10 nucleotides align to TRBD1. The germline CDR1 and CDR2 sequences are LNHNV and YYDKDF (reference sequence). The CDR3 is 15 amino acids. Trimming took 2 bases from V and 8 from J; bases not matched to a gene: 8. This CDR3 reads CATSRNAGTGEGYTF. The CDR3 DNA reads as TGTGCCACCAGCAGAAACGCCGGGACAGGGGAAGGCTACACCTTC. The whole variable domain, remainder taken from reference TRBV15 and TRBJ1-2, is DAMVIQNPRYQVTQFGKPVTLSCSQTLNHNVMYWYQQKSSQAPKLLFHYYDKDFNNEADTPDNFQSRRPNTSFCFLDIRSPGLGDTAMYLCATSRNAGTGEGYTFGSGTRLTVV.

This chain links TRBV30 with TRBJ2-7; 12 positions match TRBD2. J gave up 2 bases and V 3 bases, and 5 bases lay outside the gene matches. Germline CDR1 GTSNPN, CDR2 SVGIG (reference sequence). The CDR3 sequence is 15 residues long. CDR3 region: CAWSPGLAGTYEQYF. The CDR3, as DNA: TGTGCCTGGAGCCCCGGACTAGCGGGAACCTACGAGCAGTACTTC.

The chain couples TRBV5-6 to TRBJ1-4; no firm D call. This CDR3 is built from 16 residues. Trimming cost V 4 bases and J 8 bases, with 21 bases left between them. Germline loops: CDR1 SGHDT, CDR2 YYEEEE. CDR3 nucleotides: TGTGCCAGCAGCCCCCTCCTCGAGGGTAGTAACGAAAAACTGTTTTTT. Residues: CASSPLLEGSNEKLFF.

The chain joins TRBV7-9 to TRBJ2-1; maybe TRBD2 (5 bases). Germline CDR1 reads SEHNR; CDR2 reads FQNEAQ (reference sequence). Trimming shortened V by 4 bases and J by 6 bases, and 13 bases separated the two germline ends. This CDR3 comprises 14 residues. The CDR3 region is CASSSERTSNEQFF. CDR3 coding DNA: TGTGCCAGCAGCTCGGAAAGGACTTCCAATGAGCAGTTCTTC.

The chain couples TRBV7-9 to TRBJ2-7; a possible D gene is TRBD2 (6 bases). This CDR3 comprises 14 residues. V lost 1 base, J lost 5 bases, and 12 bases lay in between. Germline values: CDR1 SEHNR, CDR2 FQNEAQ (reference sequence). CDR3 region: CASSLVGGGNEQYF. For the CDR3, the DNA is TGTGCCAGCAGCTTAGTCGGTGGGGGGAACGAGCAGTACTTC.

The chain combines TRBV6-5 with TRBJ2-2; D is unclear. This CDR3 region has 14 residues. Trimming took off 2 bases at V and 6 bases at J, with 10 bases between the two ends. Germline-derived CDR1 and CDR2 are MNHEY and SVGAGI. The CDR3 here is CASSYGGIPGELFF. The CDR3 DNA is TGTGCCAGCAGTTACGGCGGTATCCCCGGGGAGCTGTTTTTT.

The rearrangement links TRBV19 to TRBJ2-7; possible D gene TRBD2, 6 bases. V lost 5 bases and J 7 bases, leaving 18 bases between the germline ends. Germline V CDR1 and CDR2: LNHDA, SQIVND (reference sequence). The CDR3 has 14 residues. CDR3: CASSADDTAGEQYF. CDR3 coding DNA: TGTGCCAGTAGTGCTGACGACACGGCGGGGGAGCAGTACTTC. The full variable domain, its missing parts supplied by reference TRBV19 and TRBJ2-7, is DGGITQSPKYLFRKEGQNVTLSCEQNLNHDAMYWYRQDPGQGLRLIYYSQIVNDFQKGDIAEGYSVSREKKESFPLTVTSAQKNPTAFYLCASSADDTAGEQYFGPGTRLTVT.

V gene TRBV9 combines with J gene TRBJ1-5; the D gene is possibly TRBD1 (6 bases). The CDR3 extends over 14 amino acids. CDR1 is SGDLS and CDR2 is YYNGEE in the germline V gene. Between the trimmed V and J ends, which lost 4 bases and 5 bases, there was a span of 13 bases. This chain's CDR3 is CASSLGPGDQPQHF. DNA for the CDR3: TGTGCCAGCAGCTTAGGCCCAGGGGATCAGCCCCAGCATTTT.

This chain joins TRBV18 and TRBJ1-2, with 7 positions matching TRBD1. Looked up from germline, CDR1 is KGHSH and CDR2 is LQKENI. The V segment lost 4 bases and the J segment 0 bases; nucleotides outside the gene matches: 11. CDR3 length: 17 residues. The CDR3 DNA sequence: TGTGCCAGCTCACTGGAACAGGGGACGCTCGCTAACTATGGCTACACCTTC. Amino acid sequence: CASSLEQGTLANYGYTF.

V is TRBV2 and J is TRBJ2-1; D gene uncertain. V lost 4 bases, J lost 9 bases, and 13 bases lay in between. Germline CDR1 reads SNHLY; CDR2 reads FYNNEI. This CDR3 spans 13 amino acids. CDR3 protein: CASSAQGVGEQFF. CDR3 DNA sequence: TGTGCCAGCAGTGCCCAAGGAGTCGGTGAGCAGTTCTTC.

In DNA form, the CDR3 reads TGTGCCAGCAGTGATTCAAGAGCAAACACTGAAGCTTTCTTT. It translates to CASSDSRANTEAFF. The V and J genes are TRBV2 and TRBJ1-1; D is undetermined. V lost 3 bases and J lost 2, with 10 bases in between. The V gene's germline CDR1 is SNHLY and CDR2 FYNNEI. The CDR3 loop spans 14 amino acids.

The chain links TRBV15 to TRBJ1-4; perhaps TRBD1 as D (6 bases). The CDR3 extends over 17 amino acids. With 4 bases removed from V and 0 bases from J, the gap between germline ends came to 15 bases. Per the germline V gene, CDR1 is LNHNV and CDR2 is YYDKDF (reference sequence). Written as DNA, the CDR3 is TGTGCCACCAGCACAGGGGCAAGAGACGCAACTAATGAAAAACTGTTTTTT. It encodes CATSTGARDATNEKLFF. The whole variable domain, filled in from reference TRBV15 and TRBJ1-4, reads DAMVIQNPRYQVTQFGKPVTLSCSQTLNHNVMYWYQQKSSQAPKLLFHYYDKDFNNEADTPDNFQSRRPNTSFCFLDIRSPGLGDTAMYLCATSTGARDATNEKLFFGSGTQLSVL.

The chain joins TRBV4-1 to TRBJ2-7, with 7 bases lining up with TRBD1. The germline gives CDR1 MGHRA, CDR2 YSYEKL. CDR3 size: 16 residues. V shed 4 bases, J shed 3 bases, and the junction held 12 bases outside the gene matches. The CDR3 DNA reads as TGCGCCAGCAGCCTTAACCGGGACAGTATGTTCTACGAGCAGTACTTC. It is translated as CASSLNRDSMFYEQYF.

V gene TRBV7-9 combines with J gene TRBJ2-5; TRBD2 agrees at 9 bases. This CDR3 region has 15 residues. The trim removed 5 bases at V and 4 bases at J, leaving 8 bases unmatched. Germline CDR1 reads SEHNR; CDR2 reads FQNEAQ (reference sequence). As DNA, the CDR3 is TGTGCCAGCAGCGCCCCGGGACTAGCTTTAGAGACCCAGTACTTC. It specifies CASSAPGLALETQYF. Together with reference TRBV7-9 and TRBJ2-5, the CDR3 gives the full variable domain: DTGVSQNPRHKITKRGQNVTFRCDPISEHNRLYWYRQTLGQGPEFLTYFQNEAQLEKSRLLSDRFSAERPKGSFSTLEIQRTEQGDSAMYLCASSAPGLALETQYFGPGTRLLVL.

This chain uses TRBV7-2 with TRBJ2-7, with D hard to call. The CDR3 totals 12 residues. Per germline, CDR1 SGHTA and CDR2 FQGNSA. Trimming removed 6 bases from V and 0 bases from J, with 6 bases in between. The CDR3 sequence: CASRTSSYEQYF. The CDR3 DNA follows: TGTGCCAGCAGGACAAGCTCCTACGAGCAGTACTTC.

The sample holds a few counts of this clone. This chain uses TRBV7-9 with TRBJ2-2; a weak D match, TRBD2 (6 bases). Germline values: CDR1 SEHNR, CDR2 FQNEAQ (reference sequence). V was shortened by 1 base and J by 4 bases, with 10 bases between the two germline ends. The CDR3 consists of 15 residues. The CDR3 region is CASSLGSGVTGELFF. The CDR3 nucleotides read TGTGCCAGCAGCTTAGGGTCGGGAGTCACCGGGGAGCTGTTTTTT.

As DNA, the CDR3 is TGTGCCAGCTCACCGGGACAGGGGGCGAACACTGAAGCTTTCTTT. Protein sequence: CASSPGQGANTEAFF. The V and J genes are TRBV18 and TRBJ1-1, with 12 nucleotides matching TRBD1. Germline trimming cut 3 bases from V and 1 base from J; bases unmatched to any gene: 0. Germline V lookup: CDR1 KGHSH, CDR2 LQKENI. This CDR3 comprises 15 residues.

The V call is TRBV10-1, the J call TRBJ2-3; no definite D call. Germline V CDR1 and CDR2: WNHNN, SYGVQD (reference sequence). This CDR3 has 13 residues. The germline V and J ends were trimmed by 0 bases and 3 bases, with 4 bases remaining between them. This CDR3 is CASSESVTDTQYF. The CDR3 region has the DNA TGCGCCAGCAGTGAGTCTGTAACAGATACGCAGTATTTT.

The V gene is TRBV19, the J gene TRBJ1-4; no definite D call. CDR3 length: 15 amino acids. Germline CDR1 reads LNHDA; CDR2 reads SQIVND (reference sequence). V shed 5 bases and J shed 0 bases, with 10 bases lying between them. CDR3 DNA: TGTGCCAGTAGTTTGGTAGTTGCAACTAATGAAAAACTGTTTTTT. Protein: CASSLVVATNEKLFF.

The chain joins TRBV27 to TRBJ2-2; no clear D. The V and J ends lost 7 bases and 4 bases respectively, with 13 bases between them. The CDR3 is made up of 14 amino acids. Germline loops: CDR1 MNHEY, CDR2 SMNVEV (reference sequence). Here the CDR3 reads CASTVDGVTGELFF. The CDR3, as DNA: TGTGCCAGCACGGTAGACGGAGTCACCGGGGAGCTGTTTTTT.

The CDR3 here is CASNSGSTYEQYF. CDR3 in DNA: TGCGCCAGCAACAGCGGGTCTACCTACGAGCAGTACTTC. The chain links TRBV5-1 to TRBJ2-7, with D maybe TRBD2 (6 bases). The CDR3 is 13 residues long. V dropped 6 bases and J dropped 2 bases, with 12 bases sitting between them. The germline V gene has CDR1 SGHRS and CDR2 YFSETQ.

The genes are TRBV10-1 and TRBJ2-2, with no clear D. The CDR3 runs to 15 residues. Germline V lookup: CDR1 WNHNN, CDR2 SYGVQD (reference sequence). The V and J ends lost 0 bases and 6 bases respectively, with 11 bases between them. The CDR3 DNA reads as TGCGCCAGCAGTGAGTCCCCCCCGAGTTCCGGGGAGCTGTTTTTT. Amino acids: CASSESPPSSGELFF.

This clone was observed a few times. The chain employs TRBV29-1 and TRBJ2-5; D ambiguous. V was clipped by 4 bases and J by 5 bases, with 8 bases between them. CDR1 and CDR2 from the germline V gene are SQVTM and ANQGSEA. The CDR3 is 11 residues long. The chain's CDR3 is CSVGVVETQYF. For the CDR3, the DNA is TGCAGCGTTGGAGTTGTTGAGACCCAGTACTTC.

This sequence joins TRBV19 and TRBJ1-1, with no clear D. The V end was cut by 7 bases, the J end by 3 bases, with 6 bases between. The germline V gene has CDR1 LNHDA and CDR2 SQIVND (reference sequence). This CDR3 has 11 residues. The CDR3 nucleotides are TGTGCCAGTACCTCGTACACTGAAGCTTTCTTT. Translation: CASTSYTEAFF. Filled out from reference TRBV19 and TRBJ1-1, the complete variable domain reads DGGITQSPKYLFRKEGQNVTLSCEQNLNHDAMYWYRQDPGQGLRLIYYSQIVNDFQKGDIAEGYSVSREKKESFPLTVTSAQKNPTAFYLCASTSYTEAFFGQGTRLTVV.

J is TRBJ1-2 and V is TRBV6-1; D remains ambiguous. The CDR3 loop spans 14 amino acids. Germline V gene sequence: CDR1 MNHNS, CDR2 SASEGT. The V end lost 3 bases, the J end lost 4 bases, and 12 bases lay between the germline ends. CDR3 sequence reads: CASSDHGSAYGYTF. The CDR3 DNA sequence: TGTGCCAGCAGTGATCACGGGTCCGCCTATGGCTACACCTTC.

This chain joins TRBV19 and TRBJ2-3; no reliable D call. CDR3 length equals 13 residues. Germline loops: CDR1 LNHDA, CDR2 SQIVND (reference sequence). Trimming shortened V by 1 base and J by 2 bases, and 4 bases separated the two germline ends. CDR3 protein: CASSIGLTDTQYF. The DNA for the CDR3 is TGTGCCAGTAGTATAGGACTCACAGATACGCAGTATTTT.

This chain joins TRBV5-1 and TRBJ1-2; maybe TRBD1 (5 bases). Trimming shortened V by 2 bases and J by 3 bases, and 11 bases separated the two germline ends. Germline values: CDR1 SGHRS, CDR2 YFSETQ. The CDR3 spans 14 residues. The DNA for the CDR3 is TGCGCCAGCAGCTTCCGAGACAGAGACTATGGCTACACCTTC. Amino acids: CASSFRDRDYGYTF.

This clone was picked up one time. The V and J genes are TRBV4-2 and TRBJ1-5; D is unclear. The V and J ends lost 2 bases and 7 bases respectively, with 15 bases between them. The CDR3 contains 15 residues. The germline gives CDR1 LGHNA, CDR2 YNFKEQ. The chain's CDR3 is CASSQPERVGQPQHF. The CDR3 DNA is TGTGCCAGCAGCCAACCGGAGAGGGTTGGACAGCCCCAGCATTTT.